In its sample, the clone carrying this T cell receptor (beta chain) was seen once. This record comes from a study of control samples from healthy donors and cancer patients. Here immunoSEQ multiplex PCR was the method, and the copy in TCRdb shows in-frame clones only, minus some. The table lists more than 75,000 clones, roughly three quarters of them singletons. Trimming took 4 bases from V and 6 from J; bases not matched to a gene: 17. Germline CDR1 is SQVTM and CDR2 is ANQGSEA. The CDR3 consists of 16 residues. The TCR originated in a woman in her 30s in good health. The sample taken for sequencing was blood. The gene calls are TRBV29-1 and TRBJ1-2, with 7 positions matching TRBD1. This CDR3 reads CSVGSYGQAVGDGYTF. The CDR3 DNA is TGCAGCGTTGGAAGCTACGGACAGGCGGTCGGAGATGGCTACACCTTC.